What follows are 4 T cell receptor beta chains derived from one specimen sequenced in a study of cytomegalovirus exposure and HLA in healthy donors. It was with 60 Vbeta and 13 Jbeta primers that the PCR ran. Measured with immunoSEQ multiplex PCR; TCRdb has only the in-frame clones, and not every one. The profile shows some 200,000 clones, approximately 79% of them singletons. Sequenced material: PBMCs. These receptors all stem from a girl aged 10 to 17 in good health and CMV-seropositive.

This clone was observed a handful of times. The rearrangement uses TRBV9 and TRBJ1-1, with TRBD1 identical over 8 bases. The CDR3 sequence is 14 residues long. The V gene's germline CDR1 is SGDLS and CDR2 YYNGEE. Trimming at V came to 4 bases and at J to 1 base, leaving 3 bases not matched to a gene. This CDR3 reads CASSKGTGNTEAFF. Written as DNA, the CDR3 is TGTGCCAGCAGCAAGGGGACAGGGAACACTGAAGCTTTCTTT.

The chain links TRBV7-2 to TRBJ2-2, with 11 bases aligning to TRBD2. The CDR3 is 14 amino acids. Trimming took 6 bases from V and 4 from J; bases not matched to a gene: 1. Germline CDR1 and CDR2: SGHTA and FQGNSA. CDR3 sequence (DNA): TGTGCCAGCAGTAGCGGGGGGGCCACCGGGGAGCTGTTTTTT. Translating gives CASSSGGATGELFF.

The chain is built from TRBV7-8 and TRBJ1-5; 7 bases line up with TRBD1. Germline CDR1 reads SGHVS; CDR2 reads FQNEAQ. The CDR3 consists of 17 residues. V lost 1 base to trimming and J lost 5 bases; unmatched junction nucleotides: 11. The CDR3 DNA reads as TGTGCCAGCAGCTTAGAGGCCAGGGGGAAAGGGTATCAGCCCCAGCATTTT. Protein sequence: CASSLEARGKGYQPQHF.

V gene TRBV30 combines with J gene TRBJ2-7, with 7 bases fitting TRBD2. After removal of 2 bases from V and 7 bases from J, the junction contained 8 bases not matched to a gene. Germline assignment: CDR1 GTSNPN and CDR2 SVGIG (reference sequence). The CDR3 spans 13 residues. The CDR3: CAWSLGTTGEQYF. In nucleotides, the CDR3 is TGTGCCTGGAGTCTAGGGACTACGGGAGAGCAGTACTTC.